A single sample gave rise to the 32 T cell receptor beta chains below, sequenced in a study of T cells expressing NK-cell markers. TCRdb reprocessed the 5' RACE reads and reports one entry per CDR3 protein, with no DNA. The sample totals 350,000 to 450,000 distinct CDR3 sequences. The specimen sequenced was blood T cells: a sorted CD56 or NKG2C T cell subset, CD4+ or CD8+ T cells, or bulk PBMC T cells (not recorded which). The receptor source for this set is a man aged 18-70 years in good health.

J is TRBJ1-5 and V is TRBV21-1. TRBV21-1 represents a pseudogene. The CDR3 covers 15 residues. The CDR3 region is CASSNLEGPIQPQHF.

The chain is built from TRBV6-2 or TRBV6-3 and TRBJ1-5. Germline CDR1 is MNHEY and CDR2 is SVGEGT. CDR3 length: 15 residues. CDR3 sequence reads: CASSYPWGENQPQHF.

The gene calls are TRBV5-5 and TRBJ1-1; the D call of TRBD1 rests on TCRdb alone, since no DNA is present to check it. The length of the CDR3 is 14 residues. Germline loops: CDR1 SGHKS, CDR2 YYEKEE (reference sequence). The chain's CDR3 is CASSIRQGITEAFF.

CDR3 in amino acids: CASSRDSLLEQYF. The chain links TRBV7-9 to TRBJ2-7; TCRdb calls TRBD2, which cannot be checked without DNA. The CDR3 sequence is 13 residues long. CDR1 is SEHNR and CDR2 is FQNEAQ in the germline V gene (reference sequence).

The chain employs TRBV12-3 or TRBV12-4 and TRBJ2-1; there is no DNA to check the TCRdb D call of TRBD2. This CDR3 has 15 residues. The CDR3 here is CASRPTGPYYNEQFF.

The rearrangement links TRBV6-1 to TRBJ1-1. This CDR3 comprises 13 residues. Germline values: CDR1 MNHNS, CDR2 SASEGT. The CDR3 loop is CASSEVRGTEAFF.

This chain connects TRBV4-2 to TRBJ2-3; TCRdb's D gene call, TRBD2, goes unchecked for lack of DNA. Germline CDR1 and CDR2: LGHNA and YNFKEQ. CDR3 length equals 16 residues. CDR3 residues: CASSRGLATSTDTQYF.

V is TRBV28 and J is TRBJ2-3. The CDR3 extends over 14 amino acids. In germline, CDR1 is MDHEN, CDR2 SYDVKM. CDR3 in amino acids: CASSNRLAADTQYF.

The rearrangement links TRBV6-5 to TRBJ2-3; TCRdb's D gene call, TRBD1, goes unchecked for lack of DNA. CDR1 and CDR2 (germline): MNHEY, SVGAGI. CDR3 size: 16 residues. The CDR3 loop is CASILWGDTSTDTQYF.

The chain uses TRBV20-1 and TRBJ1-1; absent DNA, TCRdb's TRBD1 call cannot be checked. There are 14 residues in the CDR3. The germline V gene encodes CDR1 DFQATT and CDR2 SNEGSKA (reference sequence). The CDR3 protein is CSASGAPGHTEAFF.

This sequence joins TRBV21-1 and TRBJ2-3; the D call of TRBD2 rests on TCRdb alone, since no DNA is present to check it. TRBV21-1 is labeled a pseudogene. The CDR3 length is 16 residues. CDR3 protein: CASSRTSRASTDTQYF.

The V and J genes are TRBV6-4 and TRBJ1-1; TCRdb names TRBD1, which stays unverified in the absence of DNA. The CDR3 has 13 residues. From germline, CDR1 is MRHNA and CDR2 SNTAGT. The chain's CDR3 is CASRTGYNTEAFF.

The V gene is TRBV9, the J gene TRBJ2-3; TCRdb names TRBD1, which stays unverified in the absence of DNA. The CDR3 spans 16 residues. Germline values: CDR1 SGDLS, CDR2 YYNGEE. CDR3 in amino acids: CASSGRLRGRGDTQYF.

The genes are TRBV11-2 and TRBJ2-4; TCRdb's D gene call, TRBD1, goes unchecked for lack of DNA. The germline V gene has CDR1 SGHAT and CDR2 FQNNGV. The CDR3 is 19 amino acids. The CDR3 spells CASSFPGSGGLLTKNIQYF.

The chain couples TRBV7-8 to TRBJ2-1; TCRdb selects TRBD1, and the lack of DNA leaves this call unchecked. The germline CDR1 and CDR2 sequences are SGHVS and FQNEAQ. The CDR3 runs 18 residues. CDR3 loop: CASSTLPGQGALYNEQFF. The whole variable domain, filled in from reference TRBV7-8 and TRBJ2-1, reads GAGVSQSPRYKVAKRGQDVALRCDPISGHVSLFWYQQALGQGPEFLTYFQNEAQLDKSGLPSDRFFAERPEGSVSTLKIQRTQQEDSAVYLCASSTLPGQGALYNEQFFGPGTRLTVL.

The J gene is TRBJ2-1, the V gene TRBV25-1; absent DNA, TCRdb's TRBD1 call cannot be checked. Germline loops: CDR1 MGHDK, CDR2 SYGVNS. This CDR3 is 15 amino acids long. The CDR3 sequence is CASSESRRGVDEQFF.

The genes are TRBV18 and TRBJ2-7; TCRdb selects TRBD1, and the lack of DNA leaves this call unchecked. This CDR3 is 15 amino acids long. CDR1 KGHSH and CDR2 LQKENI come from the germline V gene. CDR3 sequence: CASSPGRGVAYEQYF.

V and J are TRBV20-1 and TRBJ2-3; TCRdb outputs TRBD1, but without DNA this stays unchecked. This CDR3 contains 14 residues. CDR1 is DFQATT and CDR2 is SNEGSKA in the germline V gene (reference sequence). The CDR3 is CSVSGTGSTDTQYF.

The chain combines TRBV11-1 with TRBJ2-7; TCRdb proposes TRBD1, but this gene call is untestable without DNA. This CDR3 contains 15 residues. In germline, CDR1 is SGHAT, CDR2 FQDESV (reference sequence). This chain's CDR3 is CASSLRAIVGHEQYF.

The CDR3 spells CAISEPTGGRNTEAFF. The V call is TRBV10-3, the J call TRBJ1-1; with no DNA, the TCRdb D assignment of TRBD1 cannot be verified. In germline, CDR1 is ENHRY, CDR2 SYGVKD. This CDR3 has 16 residues.

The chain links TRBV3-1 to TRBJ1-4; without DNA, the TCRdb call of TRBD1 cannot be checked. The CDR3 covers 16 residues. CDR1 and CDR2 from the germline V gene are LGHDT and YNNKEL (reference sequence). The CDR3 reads CASSLGPGRTNEKLFF.

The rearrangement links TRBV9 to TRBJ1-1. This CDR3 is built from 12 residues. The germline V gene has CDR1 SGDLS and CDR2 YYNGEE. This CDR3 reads CASSDLGTEAFF.

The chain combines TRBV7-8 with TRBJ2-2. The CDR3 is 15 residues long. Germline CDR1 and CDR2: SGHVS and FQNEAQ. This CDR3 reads CASSLGVRGTGELFF.

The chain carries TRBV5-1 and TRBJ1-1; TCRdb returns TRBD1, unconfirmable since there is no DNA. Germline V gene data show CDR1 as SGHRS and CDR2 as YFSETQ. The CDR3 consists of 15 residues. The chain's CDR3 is CASSSWQGGGAEAFF.

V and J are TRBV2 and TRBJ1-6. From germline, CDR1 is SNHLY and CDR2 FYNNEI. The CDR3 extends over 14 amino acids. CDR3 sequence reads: CASSVGENNSPLHF.

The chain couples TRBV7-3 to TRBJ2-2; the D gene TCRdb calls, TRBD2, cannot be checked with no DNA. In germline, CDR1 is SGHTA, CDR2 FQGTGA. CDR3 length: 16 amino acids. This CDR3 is CASSPSGGAGAGELFF.

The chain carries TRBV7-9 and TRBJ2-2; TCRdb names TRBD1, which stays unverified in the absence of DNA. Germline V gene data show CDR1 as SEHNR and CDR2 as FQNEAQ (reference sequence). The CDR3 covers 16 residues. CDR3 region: CASSDRDRGNTGELFF.

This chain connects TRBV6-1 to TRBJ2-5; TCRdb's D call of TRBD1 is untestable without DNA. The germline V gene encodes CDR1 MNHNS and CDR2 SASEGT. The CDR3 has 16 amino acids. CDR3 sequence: CASSSTGQTRGETQYF.

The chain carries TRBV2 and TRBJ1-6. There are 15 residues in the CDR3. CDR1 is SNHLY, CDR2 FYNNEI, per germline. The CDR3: CASERTESYNSPLHF.

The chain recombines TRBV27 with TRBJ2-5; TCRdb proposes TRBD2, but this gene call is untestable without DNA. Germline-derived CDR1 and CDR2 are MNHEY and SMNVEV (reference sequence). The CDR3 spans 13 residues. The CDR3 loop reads CASSLSSGGPEYF.

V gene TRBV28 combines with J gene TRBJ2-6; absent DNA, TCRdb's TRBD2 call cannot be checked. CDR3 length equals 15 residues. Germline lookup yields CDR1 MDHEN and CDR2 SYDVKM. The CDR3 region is CASREEAQRANVLTF.

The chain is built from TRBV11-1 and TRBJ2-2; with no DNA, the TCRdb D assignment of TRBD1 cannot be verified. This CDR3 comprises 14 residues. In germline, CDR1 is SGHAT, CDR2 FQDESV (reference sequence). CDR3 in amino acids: CASSLNRRAGELFF.